These T cell receptor beta chains were read from a single sample in a study of T cell responses to AZD1222 COVID-19 vaccine. The repertoire was sequenced with immunoSEQ multiplex PCR; TCRdb's copy has only in-frame clones and lacks some. The sample holds approximately 120,000 clones, 87% seen once. The sample consisted of peripheral blood, taken on day 0 of AZD1222 vaccination. Receptors originate from an adult in good health. Both conserved end residues are part of each CDR3. D genes are given only for firm matches. The size entry is marked missing in some rows and otherwise reads once, few, many or a size class.

j_call,v_call,clone_size,d_call,cdr3_nt,cdr3_aa
TRBJ2-6,TRBV5-1,.,.,TGCGCCAGCAGCTTGGGGTCTGAGGCCAACGTCCTGACTTTC,CASSLGSEANVLTF
TRBJ2-3,TRBV4-3,.,TRBD2,TGCGCCAGCAGCTTCGGGACTAGCGGGCCTGCTAGCACAGATACGCAGTATTTT,CASSFGTSGPASTDTQYF
TRBJ2-7,TRBV20-1,.,.,TGCAGTGCTATCCCCCTGAACGAGCAGTACTTC,CSAIPLNEQYF
TRBJ2-7,TRBV11-2,.,.,TGTGCCAGCAGCTTAGTACACGAGCAGTACTTC,CASSLVHEQYF
TRBJ1-4,TRBV7-2,.,TRBD1,TGTGCCAGCAGCTTTGACAGGGGAAATGAAAAACTGTTTTTT,CASSFDRGNEKLFF
TRBJ2-5,TRBV27,.,.,TGTGCCAGCAGTTTAGGAGGGGTGGCCCAAGAGACCCAGTACTTC,CASSLGGVAQETQYF
TRBJ2-3,TRBV11-2,.,TRBD2,TGTGCCAGCAGCTTATTAGCGGGAGCTAACACAGATACGCAGTATTTT,CASSLLAGANTDTQYF
TRBJ2-7,TRBV9,.,TRBD1,TGTGCCAGCAGCCGACAGGGGGGAAACTACGAGCAGTACTTC,CASSRQGGNYEQYF
TRBJ2-1,TRBV29-1,.,.,TGCAGCGTTGAAGGCGCCCTACCGTCCTACAATGAGCAGTTCTTC,CSVEGALPSYNEQFF
TRBJ1-2,TRBV12-3/TRBV12-4,.,.,TGTGCCAGCAGGTTACAGGGAGGCTATGGCTACACCTTC,CASRLQGGYGYTF
TRBJ2-7,TRBV5-1,.,TRBD2,TGCGCCAGCAGCTTTAAACCTAGCGGCTACGAGCAGTACTTC,CASSFKPSGYEQYF
TRBJ2-2,TRBV10-3,.,TRBD2,TGTGCCATCAGTCAAGCGGGAGTGGCCGGGGAGCTGTTTTTT,CAISQAGVAGELFF
TRBJ2-7,TRBV6-5,.,TRBD2,TGTGCCAGCAGTTCCCCCGGGACTAGTAACGAGCAGTACTTC,CASSSPGTSNEQYF
TRBJ1-2,TRBV6-1,.,.,TGTGCCAGCAGTGATAGGTCTTCTAACTATGGCTACACCTTC,CASSDRSSNYGYTF
TRBJ1-1,TRBV19,.,.,TGTGCCAGTAGTATAGCGGCAGCAAACACTGAAGCTTTCTTT,CASSIAAANTEAFF
TRBJ2-7,TRBV5-8,.,.,TGTGCCAGCAGCTACGGACGGGACCTTACCTACGAGCAGTACTTC,CASSYGRDLTYEQYF
TRBJ1-1,TRBV4-1,few,.,TGCGCCAGCAGCCAAGATCTGGGGGGTGAAGCTTTCTTT,CASSQDLGGEAFF
TRBJ1-1,TRBV19,few,.,TGTGCCAGTAGTATGGATACTGACACTGAAGCTTTCTTT,CASSMDTDTEAFF
TRBJ1-1,TRBV10-3,few,TRBD1,TGTGCCATCAGTATGAGGGGGACAGAAACGGCTTTCTTT,CAISMRGTETAFF
TRBJ2-7,TRBV7-2,.,.,TGTGCCAGCAGCTTAGAGGGGGGAGGGCCACGCGAGCAGTACTTC,CASSLEGGGPREQYF
TRBJ1-1,TRBV28,.,.,TGTGCCAGCAGTCTAGACTCACTTTACACTGAAGCTTTCTTT,CASSLDSLYTEAFF
TRBJ1-3,TRBV11-1,.,TRBD1,TGTGCCAGCAGCTTGGGACAGGAAAACACCATATATTTT,CASSLGQENTIYF
TRBJ2-2,TRBV5-1,.,.,TGCGCCAGCAGCCCCCGGGACGTAACCGGGGAGCTGTTTTTT,CASSPRDVTGELFF
TRBJ1-5,TRBV30,.,.,TGTGCCTGGAGTGTACGGGGTAGCAATCAGCCCCAGCATTTT,CAWSVRGSNQPQHF
TRBJ2-6,TRBV3-1/TRBV3-2,.,.,TGTGCCAGCAGCGACCGTGGAGGGGCCAACGTCCTGACTTTC,CASSDRGGANVLTF
TRBJ1-3,TRBV19,.,.,TGTGCCAGTAGTATCACGGGTGGAACTTCTGGAAACACCATATATTTT,CASSITGGTSGNTIYF
TRBJ2-5,TRBV5-8,.,.,TGTGCCAGCACCTTCACAGGGAAAGAGACCCAGTACTTC,CASTFTGKETQYF
TRBJ2-7,TRBV5-6,.,.,TGTGCCAGCAGCCTGGGGCGGGCCTTCTCCTACGAGCAGTACTTC,CASSLGRAFSYEQYF
TRBJ1-3,TRBV28,.,TRBD1,TGTGCCAGCAGTTTCCGGGACAGGCGGGGAAACACCATATATTTT,CASSFRDRRGNTIYF
TRBJ2-7,TRBV5-1,.,TRBD2,TGCGCCAGCAGCCCGGGACTAGCGGGAGTGAGAGAGCAGTACTTC,CASSPGLAGVREQYF
TRBJ2-5,TRBV7-2,once,.,TGTGCCAGCAGCCCCGACCCTGGGGAGACCCAGTACTTC,CASSPDPGETQYF
TRBJ1-2,TRBV29-1,once,.,TGCAGCGTTCGGACCGGGACTAACTATGGCTACACCTTC,CSVRTGTNYGYTF
TRBJ2-2,TRBV7-6,.,.,TGTGCCAGCAGCTTAGGAGGTCAGAGGGTGGTCACCGGGGAGCTGTTTTTT,CASSLGGQRVVTGELFF
TRBJ1-2,TRBV11-2,.,.,TGTGCCAGCAGCTTAGATCAGGCCAGGGGATTGCATGGCTACACCTTC,CASSLDQARGLHGYTF
TRBJ1-5,TRBV2,.,TRBD1,TGTGCCAGCACCCGGGGACAGGGGGCGTTTCAGCCCCAGCATTTT,CASTRGQGAFQPQHF
TRBJ2-3,TRBV4-2,once,.,TGTGCCAGCAGCCAAGGGGCTAGTTCTGATACGCAGTATTTT,CASSQGASSDTQYF
TRBJ1-6,TRBV7-9,.,TRBD1,TGTGCCAGCAGCGAGGGACAGGGCGACAATTCACCCCTCCACTTT,CASSEGQGDNSPLHF